The sample holds many counts of the clone carrying this T cell receptor (beta chain). As yet, its antigen is unknown. A 1 in 200,000 to 1 in 1 million T cell depth was the sequencing target. Assay: immunoSEQ multiplex PCR; the TCRdb copy retains only in-frame clones and omits some. The sample shows 200,000 to 250,000 clones, 75% to 80% of them seen only once. This entry belongs to a study of cytotoxic CD8 clonotypes in ibrutinib-treated CLL. General study points: Clonality measured at baseline exceeded age-matched healthy donors, tracking circulating CD8+ T-cell counts. For progressing versus sustained-remission patients, sampling times were not the same.

The sample in question was PBMCs, obtained after 12 months of ibrutinib treatment. The receptor comes from a human donor with chronic lymphocytic leukemia.

The CDR3: CASSPYSYNEQFF. The CDR3 DNA reads as TGTGCCAGCAGCCCTTACTCCTACAATGAGCAGTTCTTC. The J gene is TRBJ2-1, the V gene TRBV5-6; D is uncertain. Trimming took 4 bases from V and 0 from J, leaving 5 bases between them. The CDR3 sequence is 13 residues long. Germline CDR1 is SGHDT and CDR2 is YYEEEE.